Sequencing of this TCR beta chain was carried out in a study of T cells in Graves' hyperthyroidism and ophthalmopathy. Study-wide points: Stable hyperthyroidism was separated from ophthalmopathy by a model based on 13 V-J features.

This clonotype came up many times. Its matching antigen is unknown. Template material for amplifying TCR beta CDR3 regions consisted of RNA transcripts. A first-round RT-PCR of the TCR CDR3 used the HTBI primer set. Each CDR3 protein gets one entry after TCRdb re-called the multiplex PCR reads with MiXCR. Counted here are hundreds of thousands of distinct CDR3 sequences, roughly 25% occurring once; the ten biggest clones make up less than 75%. Germline loops: CDR1 LGHDT, CDR2 YNNKEL (reference sequence). Trimming removed 3 bases at V and 6 bases at J, with 12 bases between. CDR3 size: 14 residues. The receptor was isolated from a man in his forties or fifties with Graves' hyperthyroidism. This chain joins TRBV3-1 and TRBJ2-1; D call uncertain. The sample was blood. The CDR3 coding sequence is TGTGCCAGCAGCCAGGCCCGGCGGATCAATGAGCAGTTCTTC. This translates into CASSQARRINEQFF.